The source of this TCR beta chain is a study of shared clonotypes between healthy human individuals. With regard to this clone: Its antigen is currently unknown.

The table came from immunoSEQ multiplex PCR; TCRdb's copy has only in-frame clones and leaves some out. Of some 2 million clones listed, roughly 94% are singletons. Germline-derived CDR1 and CDR2 are MNHNY and SVGAGI (reference sequence). CDR3 length equals 13 residues. With 2 bases removed from V and 6 bases from J, the gap between germline ends came to 7 bases. Findings and caveats of the study: Donor clonotype sharing was expected to depend on sequencing depth. Four donors showed sharing of 4.5% to 6% of naive CD4 clonotypes.

Sequences were obtained from naive CD4+ T cells sorted from blood. Subset described: CD45RA+ positively selected. V is TRBV6-6 and J is TRBJ2-2; D ambiguous. This receptor was taken from a man between 18 and 29 years old in good health. The CDR3 loop is CASSYVVPGELFF. The DNA of the CDR3 is TGTGCCAGCAGTTACGTCGTCCCCGGGGAGCTGTTTTTT.